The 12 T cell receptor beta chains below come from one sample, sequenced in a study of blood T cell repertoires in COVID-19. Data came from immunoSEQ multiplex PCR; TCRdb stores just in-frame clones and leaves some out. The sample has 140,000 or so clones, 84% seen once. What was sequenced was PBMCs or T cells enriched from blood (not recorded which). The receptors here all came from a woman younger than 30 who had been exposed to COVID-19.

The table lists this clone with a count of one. The CDR3 DNA is TGTGCCAGCAGTGAAGGGGGCCCAGAGACCCAGTACTTC. Translating it yields CASSEGGPETQYF. The chain carries TRBV2 and TRBJ2-5; maybe TRBD1 (5 bases). The germline gives CDR1 SNHLY, CDR2 FYNNEI. The CDR3 has 13 amino acids. The V end was cut by 1 base, the J end by 4 bases, with 7 bases between.

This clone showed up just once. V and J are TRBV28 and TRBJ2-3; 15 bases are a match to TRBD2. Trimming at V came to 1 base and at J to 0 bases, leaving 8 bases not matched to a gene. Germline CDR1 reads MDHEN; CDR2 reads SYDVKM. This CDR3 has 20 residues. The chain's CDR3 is CASSLYYGTSGGKSTDTQYF. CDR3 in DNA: TGTGCCAGCAGTTTATACTACGGGACTAGCGGGGGGAAGAGCACAGATACGCAGTATTTT.

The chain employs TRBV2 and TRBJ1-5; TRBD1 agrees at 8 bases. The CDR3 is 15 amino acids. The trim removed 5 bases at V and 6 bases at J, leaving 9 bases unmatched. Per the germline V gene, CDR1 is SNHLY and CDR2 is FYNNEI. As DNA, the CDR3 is TGTGCCAGCAGTAGGGAACAGGGGGTTGTTCAGCCCCAGCATTTT. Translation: CASSREQGVVQPQHF. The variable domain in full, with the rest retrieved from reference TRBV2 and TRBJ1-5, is EPEVTQTPSHQVTQMGQEVILRCVPISNHLYFYWYRQILGQKVEFLVSFYNNEISEKSEIFDDQFSVERPDGSNFTLKIRSTKLEDSAMYFCASSREQGVVQPQHFGDGTRLSIL.

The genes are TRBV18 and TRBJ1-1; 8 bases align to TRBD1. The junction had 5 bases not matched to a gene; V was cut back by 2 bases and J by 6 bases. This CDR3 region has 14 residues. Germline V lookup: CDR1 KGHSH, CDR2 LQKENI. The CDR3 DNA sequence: TGTGCCAGCTCACCAGGACAGGGCTTTGCTGAAGCTTTCTTT. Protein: CASSPGQGFAEAFF.

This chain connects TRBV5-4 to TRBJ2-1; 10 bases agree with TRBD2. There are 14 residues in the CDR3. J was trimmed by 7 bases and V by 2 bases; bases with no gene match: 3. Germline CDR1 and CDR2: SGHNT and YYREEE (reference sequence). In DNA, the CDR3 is TGTGCCAGCAGCTTTTCTAGCGGGGGAAATGAGCAGTTCTTC. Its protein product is CASSFSSGGNEQFF.

The CDR3 nucleotides are TGCGCCAGCAGTTGGACAGGGACAGAGGGCTACACCTTC. Its protein product is CASSWTGTEGYTF. The chain uses TRBV10-2 and TRBJ1-2; 8 bases agree with TRBD1. V lost 5 bases, J lost 8 bases, and 7 bases stayed unmatched. Germline V gene sequence: CDR1 WSHSY, CDR2 SAAADI. The CDR3 is 13 amino acids.

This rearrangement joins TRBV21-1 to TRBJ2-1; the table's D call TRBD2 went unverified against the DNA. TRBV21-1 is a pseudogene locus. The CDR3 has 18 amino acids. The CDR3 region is CASSKDRSGGPAYNEQFF. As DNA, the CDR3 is TGTGCCAGCAGCAAAGATAGGAGCGGGGGACCGGCCTACAATGAGCAGTTCTTC.

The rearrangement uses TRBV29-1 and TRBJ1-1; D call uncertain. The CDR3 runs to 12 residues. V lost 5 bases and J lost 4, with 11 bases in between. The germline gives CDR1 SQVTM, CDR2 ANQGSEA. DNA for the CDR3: TGCAGCGTTCGCTTTGGAGGCACTGAAGCTTTCTTT. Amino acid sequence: CSVRFGGTEAFF. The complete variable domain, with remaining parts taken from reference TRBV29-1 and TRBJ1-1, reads SAVISQKPSRDICQRGTSLTIQCQVDSQVTMMFWYRQQPGQSLTLIATANQGSEATYESGFVIDKFPISRPNLTFSTLTVSNMSPEDSSIYLCSVRFGGTEAFFGQGTRLTVV.

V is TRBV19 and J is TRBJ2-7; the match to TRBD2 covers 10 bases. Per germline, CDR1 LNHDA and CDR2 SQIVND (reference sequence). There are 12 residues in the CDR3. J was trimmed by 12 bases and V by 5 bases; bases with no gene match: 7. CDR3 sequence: CASSSKLAGWYF. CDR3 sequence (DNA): TGTGCCAGTAGTTCCAAACTAGCGGGATGGTACTTC. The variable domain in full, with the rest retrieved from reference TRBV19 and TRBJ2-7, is DGGITQSPKYLFRKEGQNVTLSCEQNLNHDAMYWYRQDPGQGLRLIYYSQIVNDFQKGDIAEGYSVSREKKESFPLTVTSAQKNPTAFYLCASSSKLAGWYFGPGTRLTVT.

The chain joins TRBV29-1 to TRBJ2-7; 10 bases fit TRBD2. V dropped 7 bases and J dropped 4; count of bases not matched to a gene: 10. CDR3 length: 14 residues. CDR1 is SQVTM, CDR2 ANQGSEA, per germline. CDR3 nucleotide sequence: TGCAGCGCCCAAAGGGCTAGCGGGGGTTACGAGCAGTACTTC. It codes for CSAQRASGGYEQYF.

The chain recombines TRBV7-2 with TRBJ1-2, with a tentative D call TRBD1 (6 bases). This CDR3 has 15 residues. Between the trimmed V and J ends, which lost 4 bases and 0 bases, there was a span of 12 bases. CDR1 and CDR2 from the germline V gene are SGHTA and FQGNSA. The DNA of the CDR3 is TGTGCCAGCAGCTCACAGGGATACGCTAACTATGGCTACACCTTC. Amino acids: CASSSQGYANYGYTF.

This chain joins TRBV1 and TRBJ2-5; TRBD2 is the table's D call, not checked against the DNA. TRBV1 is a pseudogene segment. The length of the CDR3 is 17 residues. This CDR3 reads CTSSGGLAGGPGETQYF. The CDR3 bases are TGCACCAGCAGCGGGGGACTAGCGGGAGGGCCGGGGGAGACCCAGTACTTC.